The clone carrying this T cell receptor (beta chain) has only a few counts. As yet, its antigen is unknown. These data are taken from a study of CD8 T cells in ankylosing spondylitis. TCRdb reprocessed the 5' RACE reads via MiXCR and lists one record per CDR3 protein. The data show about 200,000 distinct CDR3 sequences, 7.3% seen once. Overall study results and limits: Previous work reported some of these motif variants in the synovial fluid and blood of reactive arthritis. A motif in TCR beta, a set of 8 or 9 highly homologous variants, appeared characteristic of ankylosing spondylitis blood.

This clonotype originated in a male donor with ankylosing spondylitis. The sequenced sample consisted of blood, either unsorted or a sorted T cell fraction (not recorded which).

The CDR3 DNA follows: TGTGCCAGCAGTTTCGGGGGTGGGCCAGGTCAGCCCCAGCATTTT. It yields the protein CASSFGGGPGQPQHF. This chain uses TRBV12-3 or TRBV12-4 with TRBJ1-5; a possible D gene is TRBD1 (5 bases). Deletions cut 3 bases from V and 6 bases from J, with 15 bases between. The CDR3 sequence is 15 residues long.